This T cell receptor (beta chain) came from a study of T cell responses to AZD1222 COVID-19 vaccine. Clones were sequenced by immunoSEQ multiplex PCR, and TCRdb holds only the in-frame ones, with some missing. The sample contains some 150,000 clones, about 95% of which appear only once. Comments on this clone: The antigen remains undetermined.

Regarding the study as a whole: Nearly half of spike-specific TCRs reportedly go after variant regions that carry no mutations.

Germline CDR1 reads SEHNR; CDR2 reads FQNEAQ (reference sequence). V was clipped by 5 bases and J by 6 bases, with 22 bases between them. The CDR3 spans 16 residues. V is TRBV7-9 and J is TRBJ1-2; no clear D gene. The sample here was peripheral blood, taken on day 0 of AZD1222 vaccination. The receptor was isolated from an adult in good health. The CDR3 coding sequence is TGTGCCAGCAGCCCCGGGCCGTCCGGGGTTTGGGATGGCTACACCTTC. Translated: CASSPGPSGVWDGYTF.